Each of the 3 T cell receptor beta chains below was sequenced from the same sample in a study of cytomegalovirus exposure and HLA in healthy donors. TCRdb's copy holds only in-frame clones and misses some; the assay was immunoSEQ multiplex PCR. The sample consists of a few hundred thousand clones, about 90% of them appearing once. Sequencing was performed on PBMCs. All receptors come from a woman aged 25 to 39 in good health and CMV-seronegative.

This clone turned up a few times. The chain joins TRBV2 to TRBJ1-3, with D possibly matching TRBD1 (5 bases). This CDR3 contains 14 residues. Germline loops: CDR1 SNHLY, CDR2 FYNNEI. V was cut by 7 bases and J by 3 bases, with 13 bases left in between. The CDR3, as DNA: TGTGCCAGCATGCGGGGCGCTGGTGGAAACACCATATATTTT. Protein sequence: CASMRGAGGNTIYF. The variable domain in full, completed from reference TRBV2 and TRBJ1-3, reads EPEVTQTPSHQVTQMGQEVILRCVPISNHLYFYWYRQILGQKVEFLVSFYNNEISEKSEIFDDQFSVERPDGSNFTLKIRSTKLEDSAMYFCASMRGAGGNTIYFGEGSWLTVV.

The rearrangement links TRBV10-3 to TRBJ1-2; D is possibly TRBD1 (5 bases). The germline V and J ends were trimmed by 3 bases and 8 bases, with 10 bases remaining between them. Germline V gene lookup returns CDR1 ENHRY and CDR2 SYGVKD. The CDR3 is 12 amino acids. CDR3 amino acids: CAISDQGFGYTF. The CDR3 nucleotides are TGTGCCATCAGTGACCAGGGTTTCGGCTACACCTTC.

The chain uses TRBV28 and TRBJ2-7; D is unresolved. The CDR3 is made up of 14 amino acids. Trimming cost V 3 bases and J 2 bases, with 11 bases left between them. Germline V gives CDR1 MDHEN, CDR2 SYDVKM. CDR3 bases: TGTGCCAGCAGTTTTCTGCGGAAGACCTACGAGCAGTACTTC. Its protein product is CASSFLRKTYEQYF.